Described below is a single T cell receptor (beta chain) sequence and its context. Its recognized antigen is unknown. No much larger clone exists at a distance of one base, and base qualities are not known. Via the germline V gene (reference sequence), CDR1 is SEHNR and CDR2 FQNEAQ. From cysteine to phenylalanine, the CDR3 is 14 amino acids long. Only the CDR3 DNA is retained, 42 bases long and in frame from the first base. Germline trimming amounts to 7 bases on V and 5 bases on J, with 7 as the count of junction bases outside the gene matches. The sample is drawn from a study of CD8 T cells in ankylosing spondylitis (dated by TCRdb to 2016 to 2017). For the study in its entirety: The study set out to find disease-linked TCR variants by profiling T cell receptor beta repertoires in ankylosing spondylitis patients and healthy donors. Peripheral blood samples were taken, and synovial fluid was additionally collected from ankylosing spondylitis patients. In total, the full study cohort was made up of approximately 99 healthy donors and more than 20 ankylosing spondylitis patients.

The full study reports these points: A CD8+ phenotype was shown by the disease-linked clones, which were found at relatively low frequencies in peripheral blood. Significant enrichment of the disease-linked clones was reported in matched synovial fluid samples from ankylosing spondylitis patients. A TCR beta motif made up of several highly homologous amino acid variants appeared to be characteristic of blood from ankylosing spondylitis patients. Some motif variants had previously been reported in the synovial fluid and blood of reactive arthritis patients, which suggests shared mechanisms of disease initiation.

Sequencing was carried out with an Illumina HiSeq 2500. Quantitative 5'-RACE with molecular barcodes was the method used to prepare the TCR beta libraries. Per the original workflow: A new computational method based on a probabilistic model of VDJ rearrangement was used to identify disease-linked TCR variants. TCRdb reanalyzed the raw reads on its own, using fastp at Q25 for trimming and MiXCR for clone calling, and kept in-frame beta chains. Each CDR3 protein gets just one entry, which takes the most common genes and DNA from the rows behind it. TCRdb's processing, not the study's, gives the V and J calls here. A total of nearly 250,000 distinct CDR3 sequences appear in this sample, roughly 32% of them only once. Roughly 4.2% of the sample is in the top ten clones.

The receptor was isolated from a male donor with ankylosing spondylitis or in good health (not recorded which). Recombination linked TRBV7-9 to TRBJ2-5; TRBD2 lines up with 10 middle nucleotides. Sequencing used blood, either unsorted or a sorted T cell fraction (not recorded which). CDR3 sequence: CASTGTSARETQYF. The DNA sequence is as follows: TGTGCCAGCACGGGGACTAGCGCACGGGAGACCCAGTACTTC.